Each of the 5 T cell receptor beta chains below was sequenced from the same sample in a study of beta chain features in type 1 diabetes. Expressed TCRB transcripts were sequenced after all isolated RNA was converted to cDNA. Some clones are missing from TCRdb's copy, which holds only in-frame ones; the method was immunoSEQ multiplex PCR. The top ten clones hold about 0.1% of a sample with about 160,000 clones, over 55% of them seen once. Study-wide points: Within each of all four CD4+ subsets, Type 1 diabetes patients had TCRB CDR3s that were moderately but significantly shorter.

No antigen has been identified for these receptors. The sample consisted of naive CD4+ T cells from blood. The receptors originated from a man aged 25-40 years with type 1 diabetes.

The chain recombines TRBV29-1 with TRBJ2-3; D ambiguous. This CDR3 comprises 12 residues. Germline V lookup: CDR1 SQVTM, CDR2 ANQGSEA. V lost 0 bases to trimming and J lost 2 bases, with 3 bases between them. The CDR3 DNA reads TGCAGCGTTGAAGATTCCACAGATACGCAGTATTTT. It specifies CSVEDSTDTQYF.

This clone occurred a few times. The V and J genes are TRBV30 and TRBJ2-3; no reliable D call. Germline CDR1 and CDR2: GTSNPN and SVGIG (reference sequence). Trimming cost V 2 bases and J 0 bases, with 6 bases left between them. The CDR3 runs 13 residues. The CDR3 DNA reads as TGTGCCTGGAGTTTATCTAGCACAGATACGCAGTATTTT. This codes for CAWSLSSTDTQYF.

The V gene is TRBV4-1, the J gene TRBJ2-5; 8 bases align to TRBD1. Losses at the gene ends were 1 base for V and 5 bases for J; bases not matched to a gene: 6. CDR1 and CDR2 from the germline V gene are MGHRA and YSYEKL. This CDR3 has 15 residues. Here the CDR3 reads CASSQGDRTPETQYF. CDR3 nucleotide sequence: TGCGCCAGCAGCCAAGGGGACAGGACCCCGGAGACCCAGTACTTC.

The CDR3: CAWTSDRGLYEQYF. CDR3 DNA: TGTGCCTGGACCTCGGACAGGGGGCTCTACGAGCAGTACTTC. The genes are TRBV30 and TRBJ2-7; 11 bases are shared with TRBD1. The germline V gene encodes CDR1 GTSNPN and CDR2 SVGIG (reference sequence). The CDR3 runs 14 residues. With V trimmed by 4 bases and J by 3 bases, 5 bases remained unmatched. The full variable domain, its missing parts supplied by reference TRBV30 and TRBJ2-7, is SQTIHQWPATLVQPVGSPLSLECTVEGTSNPNLYWYRQAAGRGLQLLFYSVGIGQISSEVPQNLSASRPQDRQFILSSKKLLLSDSGFYLCAWTSDRGLYEQYFGPGTRLTVT.

The rearrangement joins TRBV7-2 to TRBJ2-4, with TRBD1 matching 8 bases. The CDR3 runs to 16 residues. The trim removed 5 bases at V and 0 bases at J, leaving 6 bases unmatched. The germline CDR1 and CDR2 sequences are SGHTA and FQGNSA. The DNA of the CDR3 is TGTGCCAGCAGCGTCAGGGGGCTGGGAGCCAAAAACATTCAGTACTTC. Translation gives CASSVRGLGAKNIQYF.